This T cell receptor beta chain comes out of a study of control samples from healthy donors and cancer patients. Germline V gives CDR1 LGHDT, CDR2 YNNKEL (reference sequence). The CDR3 is made up of 14 amino acids. Trimming took off 6 bases at V and 2 bases at J, with 13 bases between the two ends. Assay used: immunoSEQ multiplex PCR; TCRdb lists only in-frame clones, some missing. The top ten clones hold 1.5% to 2% of a sample with approximately 120,000 clones, about 90% of them seen once. The sample was blood. This sequence was found in a man between 18 and 29 years old in good health. This chain uses TRBV3-1 (or the pseudogene TRBV3-2) with TRBJ2-5; D is possibly TRBD1 (6 bases). CDR3 coding DNA: TGTGCCAGCAGGAACCTAGGGGGACAAGAGACCCAGTACTTC. Translating it yields CASRNLGGQETQYF.